This TCR beta chain derives from a study of T cell repertoires in cytomegalovirus infection. Whole-study context: The public TCR beta signatures pointed to both CMV infection and matching HLA type. Study results and caveats: Using cumulative public TCR beta family frequency, the authors identified those who carried CMV together with the relevant HLA. HLA-C-restricted, CMV-specific TCR beta clonotypes were dominant ex vivo.

For this clonotype: Its antigen is unknown.

TCRdb processed the reads anew with MiXCR; each CDR3 protein has one entry. The sample holds fewer than 550,000 distinct CDR3 sequences, approximately 33% seen once. V was trimmed by 0 bases and J by 0 bases, leaving 8 bases between them. This CDR3 comprises 15 residues. From germline, CDR1 is SGHNT and CDR2 YYREEE (reference sequence). Sequenced input: PBMCs. This clonotype originated in a human donor in good health (CMV status not recorded). Some clones in this sample may be carry-over from other donors' samples. The chain combines TRBV5-4 with TRBJ2-3, with D unresolved. The DNA of the CDR3 is TGTGCCAGCAGCTTGGTCCCTTCTAGCACAGATACGCAGTATTTT. The encoded protein is CASSLVPSSTDTQYF.